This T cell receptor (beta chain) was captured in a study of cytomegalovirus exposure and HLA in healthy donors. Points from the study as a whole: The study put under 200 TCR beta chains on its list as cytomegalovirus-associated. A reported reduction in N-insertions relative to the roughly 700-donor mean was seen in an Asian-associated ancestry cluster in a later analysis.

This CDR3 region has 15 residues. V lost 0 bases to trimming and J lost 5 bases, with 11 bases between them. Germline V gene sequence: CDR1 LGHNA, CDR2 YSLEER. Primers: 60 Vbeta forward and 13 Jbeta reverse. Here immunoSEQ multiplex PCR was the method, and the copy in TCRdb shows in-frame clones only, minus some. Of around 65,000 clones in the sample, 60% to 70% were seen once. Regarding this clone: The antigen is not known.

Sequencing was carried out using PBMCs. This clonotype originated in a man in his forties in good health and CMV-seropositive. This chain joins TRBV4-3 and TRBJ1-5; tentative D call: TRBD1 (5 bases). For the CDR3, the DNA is TGCGCCAGCAGCCAAGATCGCCAGGGCCATCAGCCCCAGCATTTT. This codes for CASSQDRQGHQPQHF.